Below, one T cell receptor beta chain is given with its context. This entry comes from a study of blood T cell repertoires in COVID-19. Study in general: Acute-phase and convalescent COVID-19 samples originated in the United States, Italy and Spain.

Source study methods: Estimates of nucleated cell counts were drawn from the amplification of reference gene primers. Profiled with immunoSEQ multiplex PCR; TCRdb holds only in-frame clones, not every one. That table gives V, J and clone size, and the DNA gave D and trimming. Of about 130,000 clones in the sample, around 82% were seen once. Sequenced sample: peripheral blood. The TCR comes from a man aged 30 to 45 with COVID-19, enrolled during active disease.

The CDR3 protein is CASSLVQYGDSPLHF. The CDR3 coding sequence is TGCGCCAGCAGCTTGGTACAATACGGGGATTCACCCCTCCACTTT. V and J are TRBV5-1 and TRBJ1-6; D unresolved. Germline CDR1 and CDR2: SGHRS and YFSETQ. The V end lost 0 bases, the J end lost 8 bases, and 12 bases lay between the germline ends. This CDR3 contains 15 residues. The full variable domain, completed using reference TRBV5-1 and TRBJ1-6, is KAGVTQTPRYLIKTRGQQVTLSCSPISGHRSVSWYQQTPGQGLQFLFEYFSETQRNKGNFPGRFSGRQFSNSRSEMNVSTLELGDSALYLCASSLVQYGDSPLHFGNGTRLTVT.